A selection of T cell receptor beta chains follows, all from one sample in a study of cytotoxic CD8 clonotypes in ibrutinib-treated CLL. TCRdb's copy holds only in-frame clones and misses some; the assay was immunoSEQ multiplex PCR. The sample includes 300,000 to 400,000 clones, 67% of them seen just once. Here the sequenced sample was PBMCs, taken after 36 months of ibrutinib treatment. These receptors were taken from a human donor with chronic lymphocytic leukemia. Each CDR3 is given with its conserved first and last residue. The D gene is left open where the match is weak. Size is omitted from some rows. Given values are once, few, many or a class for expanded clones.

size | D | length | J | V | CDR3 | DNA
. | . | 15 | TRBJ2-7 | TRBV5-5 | CASSLMSVDWYEQYF | TGTGCCAGCAGCTTGATGTCTGTTGATTGGTACGAGCAGTACTTC
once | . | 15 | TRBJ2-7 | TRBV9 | CASSVGASTPYEQYF | TGTGCCAGCAGCGTAGGGGCTAGTACACCCTACGAGCAGTACTTC
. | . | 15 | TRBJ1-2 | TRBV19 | CASTKRDTLGYGYTF | TGTGCCAGTACAAAAAGGGACACGCTTGGCTATGGCTACACCTTC
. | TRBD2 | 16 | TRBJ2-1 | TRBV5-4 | CASSLAASGRYNEQFF | TGTGCCAGCAGCCTCGCCGCTAGCGGGAGGTACAATGAGCAGTTCTTC
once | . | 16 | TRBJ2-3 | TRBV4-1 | CASSQGTVLLIGTQYF | TGCGCCAGCAGCCAAGGGACAGTCCTTCTCATAGGAACGCAGTATTTT
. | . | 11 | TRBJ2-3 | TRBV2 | CASSSTDTQYF | TGTGCCAGCAGCAGCACAGATACGCAGTATTTT
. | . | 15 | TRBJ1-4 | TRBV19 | CASSIPGQPNEKLFF | TGTGCCAGTAGTATCCCTGGACAGCCTAATGAAAAACTGTTTTTT
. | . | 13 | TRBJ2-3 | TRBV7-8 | CASSLALVDTQYF | TGTGCCAGCAGCTTAGCGTTGGTAGATACGCAGTATTTT
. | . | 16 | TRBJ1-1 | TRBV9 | CASSVGSGSMNTEAFF | TGTGCCAGCAGCGTAGGTTCAGGGAGCATGAACACTGAAGCTTTCTTT
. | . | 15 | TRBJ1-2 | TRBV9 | CASSVETAANYGYTF | TGTGCCAGCAGCGTAGAGACAGCCGCTAACTATGGCTACACCTTC
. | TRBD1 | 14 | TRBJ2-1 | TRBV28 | CASRSGTAYNEQFF | TGTGCCAGCAGATCAGGGACAGCCTACAATGAGCAGTTCTTC
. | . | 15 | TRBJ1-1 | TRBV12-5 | CASGLVTTGPHEAFF | TGTGCTAGTGGTTTGGTAACCACAGGGCCTCATGAAGCTTTCTTT
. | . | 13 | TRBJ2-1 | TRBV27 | CASSLQGGSEQFF | TGTGCCAGCAGTTTACAGGGGGGCAGTGAGCAGTTCTTC
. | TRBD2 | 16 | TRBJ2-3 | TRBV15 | CATSRGGGRLSDTQYF | TGTGCCACCAGCAGAGGTGGCGGGAGGCTTTCAGATACGCAGTATTTT
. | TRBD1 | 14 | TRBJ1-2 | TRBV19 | CASSIVGQGGGYTF | TGTGCCAGTAGTATAGTGGGACAGGGCGGTGGCTACACCTTC
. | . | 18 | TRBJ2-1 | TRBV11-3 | CASSLDRVGGHSYNEQFF | TGTGCCAGCAGCTTAGATCGCGTAGGGGGACACTCCTACAATGAGCAGTTCTTC
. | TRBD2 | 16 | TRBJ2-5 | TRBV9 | CASSAELLAAQETQYF | TGTGCCAGCAGCGCAGAACTACTAGCGGCACAAGAGACCCAGTACTTC
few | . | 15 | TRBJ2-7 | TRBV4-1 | CASSHLTGPTYEQYF | TGCGCCAGCAGCCACCTGACAGGTCCGACCTACGAGCAGTACTTC
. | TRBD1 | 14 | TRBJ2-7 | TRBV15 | CATSRDRSSYEQYF | TGTGCCACCAGCCGGGACAGAAGCTCCTACGAGCAGTACTTC
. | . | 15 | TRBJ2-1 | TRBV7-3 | CASSFFSSSYNEQFF | TGTGCCAGCAGCTTTTTCTCAAGCTCCTACAATGAGCAGTTCTTC
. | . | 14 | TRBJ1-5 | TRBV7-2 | CASSLWGGNQPQHF | TGTGCCAGCAGCTTATGGGGGGGCAATCAGCCCCAGCATTTT
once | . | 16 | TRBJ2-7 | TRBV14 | CASSQVPHRSSYEQYF | TGTGCCAGCAGCCAAGTCCCCCACAGGAGCTCCTACGAGCAGTACTTC
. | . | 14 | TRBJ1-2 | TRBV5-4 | CASSLGLGAYGYTF | TGTGCCAGCAGCTTGGGCCTAGGGGCCTATGGCTACACCTTC
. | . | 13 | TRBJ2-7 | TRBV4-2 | CASSQMTGYEQYF | TGTGCCAGCAGCCAAATGACAGGCTACGAGCAGTACTTC
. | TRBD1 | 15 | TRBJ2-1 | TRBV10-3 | CAISGTGDSYNEQFF | TGTGCCATCAGTGGGACAGGGGATTCCTACAATGAGCAGTTCTTC
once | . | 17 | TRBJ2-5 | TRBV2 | CASSAGIFGQRQETQYF | TGTGCCAGCAGTGCCGGGATCTTCGGCCAGCGTCAAGAGACCCAGTACTTC
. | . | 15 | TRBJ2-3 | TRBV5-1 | CASSTRRASTDTQYF | TGCGCCAGCAGCACCCGGAGGGCTAGCACAGATACGCAGTATTTT
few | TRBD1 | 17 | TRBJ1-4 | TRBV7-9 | CASSLGSRGTGAEKLFF | TGTGCCAGCAGCTTAGGTTCGAGGGGGACAGGGGCTGAAAAACTGTTTTTT
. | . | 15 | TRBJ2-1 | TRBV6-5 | CASNRARVGGDEQFF | TGTGCCAGCAACAGAGCCAGGGTGGGTGGCGATGAGCAGTTCTTC
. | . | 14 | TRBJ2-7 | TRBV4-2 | CASSQVIVAYEQYF | TGTGCCAGCAGCCAAGTGATCGTGGCATACGAGCAGTACTTC
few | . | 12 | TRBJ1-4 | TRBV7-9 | CASSSRGRKLFF | TGTGCCAGCAGCTCACGCGGCCGAAAACTGTTTTTT
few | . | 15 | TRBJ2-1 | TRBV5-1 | CASSLEAGAYNEQFF | TGCGCCAGCAGCTTGGAGGCAGGCGCCTACAATGAGCAGTTCTTC
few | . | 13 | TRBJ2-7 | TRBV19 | CASSQVSSYEQYF | TGTGCCAGTAGTCAGGTGTCCTCCTACGAGCAGTACTTC
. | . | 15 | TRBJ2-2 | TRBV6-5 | CASRPQGRNTGELFF | TGTGCCAGCAGACCGCAGGGGAGGAACACCGGGGAGCTGTTTTTT
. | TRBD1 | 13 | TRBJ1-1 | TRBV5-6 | CASSSGQDLEAFF | TGTGCCAGCAGCTCCGGACAGGACCTCGAAGCTTTCTTT
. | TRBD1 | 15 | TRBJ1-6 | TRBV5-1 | CASRPGTGHNSPLHF | TGCGCCAGCAGACCCGGGACAGGACATAATTCACCCCTCCACTTT
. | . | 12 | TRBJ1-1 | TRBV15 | CATSRGPGEAFF | TGTGCCACCAGCAGAGGACCTGGGGAAGCTTTCTTT